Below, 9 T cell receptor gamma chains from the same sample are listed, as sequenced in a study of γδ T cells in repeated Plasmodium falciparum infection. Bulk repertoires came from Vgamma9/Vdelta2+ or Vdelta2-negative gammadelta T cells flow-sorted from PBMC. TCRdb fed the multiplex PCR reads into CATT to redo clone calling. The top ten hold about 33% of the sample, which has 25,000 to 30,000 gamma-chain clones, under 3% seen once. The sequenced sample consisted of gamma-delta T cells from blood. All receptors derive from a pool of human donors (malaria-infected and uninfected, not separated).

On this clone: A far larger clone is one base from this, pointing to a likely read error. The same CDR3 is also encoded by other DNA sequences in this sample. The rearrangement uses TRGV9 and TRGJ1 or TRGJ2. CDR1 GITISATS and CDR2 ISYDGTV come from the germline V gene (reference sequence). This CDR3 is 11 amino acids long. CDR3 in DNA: TGTGCCTTGTGGCTCCCGTGCAAGAAACTCTTC. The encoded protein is CALWLPCKKLF.

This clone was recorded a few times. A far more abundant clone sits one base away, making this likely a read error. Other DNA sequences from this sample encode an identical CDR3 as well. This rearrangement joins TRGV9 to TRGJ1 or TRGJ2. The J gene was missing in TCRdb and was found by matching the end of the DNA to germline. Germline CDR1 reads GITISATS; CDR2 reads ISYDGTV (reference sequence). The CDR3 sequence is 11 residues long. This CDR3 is CALWETPKKLF. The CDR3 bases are TGTGCCTTATGGGAGACTCCTAAGAAACTCTTT.

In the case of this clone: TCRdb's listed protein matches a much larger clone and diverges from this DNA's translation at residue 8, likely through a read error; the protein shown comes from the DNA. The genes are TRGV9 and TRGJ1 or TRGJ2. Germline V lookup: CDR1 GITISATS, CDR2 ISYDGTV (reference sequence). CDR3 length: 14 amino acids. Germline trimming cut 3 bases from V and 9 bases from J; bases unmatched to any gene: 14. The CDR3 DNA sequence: TGTGCCTTGTGGGAGTCCACGAGCAGGGGTAAGAAACTCTTT. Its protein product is CALWESTSRGKKLF.

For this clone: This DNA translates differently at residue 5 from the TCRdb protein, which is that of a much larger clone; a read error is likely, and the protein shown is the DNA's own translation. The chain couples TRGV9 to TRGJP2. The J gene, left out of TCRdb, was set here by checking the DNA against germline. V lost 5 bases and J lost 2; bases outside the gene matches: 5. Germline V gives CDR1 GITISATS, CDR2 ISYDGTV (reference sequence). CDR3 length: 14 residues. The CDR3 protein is CALWGASSDWIKTF. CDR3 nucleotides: TGTGCCTTGTGGGGGGCAAGTAGTGATTGGATCAAGACGTTT.

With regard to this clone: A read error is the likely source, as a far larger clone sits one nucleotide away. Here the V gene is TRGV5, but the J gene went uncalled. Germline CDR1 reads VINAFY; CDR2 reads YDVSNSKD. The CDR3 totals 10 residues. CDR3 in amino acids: CATWEYKKLF. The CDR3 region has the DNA TGTGCCACCTGGGAATATAAGAAGCTCTTT.

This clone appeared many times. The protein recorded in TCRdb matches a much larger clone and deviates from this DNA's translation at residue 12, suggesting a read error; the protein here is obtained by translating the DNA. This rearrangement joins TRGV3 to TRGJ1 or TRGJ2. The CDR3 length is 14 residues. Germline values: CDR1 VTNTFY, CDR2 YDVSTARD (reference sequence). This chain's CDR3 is CATWDSPRYYKELF. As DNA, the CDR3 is TGTGCCACCTGGGACAGTCCAAGGTATTATAAGGAACTCTTT.

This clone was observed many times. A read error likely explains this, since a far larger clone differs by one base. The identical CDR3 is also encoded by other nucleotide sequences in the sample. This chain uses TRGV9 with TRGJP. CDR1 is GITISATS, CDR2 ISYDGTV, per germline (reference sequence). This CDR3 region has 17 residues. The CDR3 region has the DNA TGTGCCTTGTGGGAAGGAAAACAAGAGTTAGGCAAAAAAATCAAGGTATTT. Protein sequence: CALWEGKQELGKKIKVF.

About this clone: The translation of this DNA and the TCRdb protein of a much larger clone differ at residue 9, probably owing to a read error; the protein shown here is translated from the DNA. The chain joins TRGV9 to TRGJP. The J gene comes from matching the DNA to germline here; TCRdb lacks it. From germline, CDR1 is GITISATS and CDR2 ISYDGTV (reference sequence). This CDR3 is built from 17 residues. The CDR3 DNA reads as TGTGCCTTGTGGGAAGGAAAACAAGCGTTGGGCAAAAAAATCAAGGTATTT. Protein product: CALWEGKQALGKKIKVF.

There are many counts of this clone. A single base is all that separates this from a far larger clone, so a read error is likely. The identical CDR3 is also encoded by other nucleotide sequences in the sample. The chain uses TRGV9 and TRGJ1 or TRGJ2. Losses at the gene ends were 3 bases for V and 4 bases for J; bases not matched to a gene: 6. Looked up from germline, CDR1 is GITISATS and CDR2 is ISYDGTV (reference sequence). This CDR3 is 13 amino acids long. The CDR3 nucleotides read TGTGCCTTGTGGGAGCGCTTCTATTATAAGAAACTCTTT. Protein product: CALWERFYYKKLF.